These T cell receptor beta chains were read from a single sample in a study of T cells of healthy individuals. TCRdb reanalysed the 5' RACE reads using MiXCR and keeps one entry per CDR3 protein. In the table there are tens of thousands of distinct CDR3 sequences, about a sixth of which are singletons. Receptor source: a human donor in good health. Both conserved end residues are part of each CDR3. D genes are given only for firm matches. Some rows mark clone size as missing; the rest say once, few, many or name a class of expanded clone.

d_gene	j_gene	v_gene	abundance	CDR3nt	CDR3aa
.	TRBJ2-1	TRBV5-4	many	TGTGCCAGCAGCTCCTCCGGGACCTACAATGAGCAGTTCTTC	CASSSSGTYNEQFF
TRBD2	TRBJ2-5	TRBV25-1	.	TGTGCCAGCAGTGAATGGCTAGCGGGAGGGCTAGAGACCCAGTACTTC	CASSEWLAGGLETQYF
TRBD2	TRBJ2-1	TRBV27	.	TGTGCCAGCAGTCAACTAGCGTCTGGGAATGAGCAGTTCTTC	CASSQLASGNEQFF
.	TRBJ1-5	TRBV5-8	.	TGTGCCAGCAGTATACAGGGATTTAGCAATCAGCCCCAGCATTTT	CASSIQGFSNQPQHF
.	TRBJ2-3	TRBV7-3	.	TGTGCCAGCAGCCTAGGGGTAGACCCAGATACGCAGTATTTT	CASSLGVDPDTQYF
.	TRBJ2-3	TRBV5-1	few	TGCGCCAGCAGGCCGGGACTGCGCGGAGATACGCAGTATTTT	CASRPGLRGDTQYF
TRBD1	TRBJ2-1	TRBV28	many	TGTGCCAGCAGGGCCGGGACAGGGGGTTCTGAGCAGTTCTTC	CASRAGTGGSEQFF
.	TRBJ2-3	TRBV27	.	TGTGCCAGCAGTTTATTGGCGAGCCCCGCGTCCACAGATACGCAGTATTTT	CASSLLASPASTDTQYF
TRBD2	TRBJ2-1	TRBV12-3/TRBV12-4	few	TGTGCCAGCAAAAAGCGGGAATCTAATGAGCAGTTCTTC	CASKKRESNEQFF
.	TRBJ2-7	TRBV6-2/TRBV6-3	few	TGTGCCAGCAACGCCATGGGACTCCGAAGCTACGAGCAGTACTTC	CASNAMGLRSYEQYF
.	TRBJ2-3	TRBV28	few	TGTGCCAGCAGTTCGCAGGCTAACCCCACAGATACGCAGTATTTT	CASSSQANPTDTQYF
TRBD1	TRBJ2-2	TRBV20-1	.	TGCAGTGCTAGGGGACAGCTGAACACCGGGGAGCTGTTTTTT	CSARGQLNTGELFF
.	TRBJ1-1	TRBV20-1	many	TGCAGTGCTAAAGCCGGGGGGAGGCCTGAAGCTTTCTTT	CSAKAGGRPEAFF
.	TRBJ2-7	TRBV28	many	TGTGCCAGCAGTCCACCTGGCCAGGGGAACTACGAGCAGTACTTC	CASSPPGQGNYEQYF
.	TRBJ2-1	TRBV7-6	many	TGTGCCAGCAGCTTAGAGGGGGATGAGCAGTTCTTC	CASSLEGDEQFF
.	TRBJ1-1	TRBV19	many	TGTGCCAGTAGGCAAGACAGGCGAAATCCGGAAGCTTTCTTT	CASRQDRRNPEAFF
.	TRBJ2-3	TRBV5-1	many	TGCGCCAGCAGCTTGGGGGTCGATACTAGAGGGGCAGATACGCAGTATTTT	CASSLGVDTRGADTQYF
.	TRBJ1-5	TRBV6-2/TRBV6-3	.	TGTGCCAGCAGTCCCGAGGCGATTTATAGCAATCAGCCCCAGCATTTT	CASSPEAIYSNQPQHF
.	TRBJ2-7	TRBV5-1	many	TGCGCCAGCACAGAAACAGCCACGAGCTACGAGCAGTACTTC	CASTETATSYEQYF
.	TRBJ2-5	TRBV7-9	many	TGTGCCAGCAGCTTAGCCCAGGGAAAAGAGACCCAGTACTTC	CASSLAQGKETQYF
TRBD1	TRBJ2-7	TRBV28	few	TGTGCCAGCAACTCACAGGGGCTCGCCTCCTACGAGCAGTACTTC	CASNSQGLASYEQYF
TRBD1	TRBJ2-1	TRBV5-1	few	TGCGCCAGCAGCCTCACAGGGGGCGGACGGGATGAGCAGTTCTTC	CASSLTGGGRDEQFF
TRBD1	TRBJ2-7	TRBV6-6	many	TGTGCCAGCAGTTACTCGATTGAGGGGGCAGGGGAGCAGTACTTC	CASSYSIEGAGEQYF
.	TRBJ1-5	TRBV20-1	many	TGCAGTGTTGTCGGGGGGGGAAATCAGCCCCAGCATTTT	CSVVGGGNQPQHF
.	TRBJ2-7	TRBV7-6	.	TGTGCCAGCAGCTTAGAACGGAACGGGGAGCAGTACTTC	CASSLERNGEQYF
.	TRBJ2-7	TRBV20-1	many	TGCAGTGCTCCCCGCCCGGCGGTCGACGAGCAGTACTTC	CSAPRPAVDEQYF
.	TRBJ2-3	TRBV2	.	TGTGCCAGCAGTGAAAACAACTACTATACGCAGTATTTT	CASSENNYYTQYF
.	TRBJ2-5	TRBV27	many	TGTGCCAGCAGAGGGTCCGTTAAAGAGACCCAGTACTTC	CASRGSVKETQYF
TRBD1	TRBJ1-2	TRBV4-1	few	TGCGCCAGCAGCTTGGGACAGGGGACCTATGGCTACACCTTC	CASSLGQGTYGYTF
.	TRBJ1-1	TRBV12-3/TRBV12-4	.	TGTGCCAGCAGCCGACAGTACACTGAAGCTTTCTTT	CASSRQYTEAFF
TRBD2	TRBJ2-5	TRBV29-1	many	TGCAGCGTTGATCCCTGGACTAGCGGACAAGAGACCCAGTACTTC	CSVDPWTSGQETQYF